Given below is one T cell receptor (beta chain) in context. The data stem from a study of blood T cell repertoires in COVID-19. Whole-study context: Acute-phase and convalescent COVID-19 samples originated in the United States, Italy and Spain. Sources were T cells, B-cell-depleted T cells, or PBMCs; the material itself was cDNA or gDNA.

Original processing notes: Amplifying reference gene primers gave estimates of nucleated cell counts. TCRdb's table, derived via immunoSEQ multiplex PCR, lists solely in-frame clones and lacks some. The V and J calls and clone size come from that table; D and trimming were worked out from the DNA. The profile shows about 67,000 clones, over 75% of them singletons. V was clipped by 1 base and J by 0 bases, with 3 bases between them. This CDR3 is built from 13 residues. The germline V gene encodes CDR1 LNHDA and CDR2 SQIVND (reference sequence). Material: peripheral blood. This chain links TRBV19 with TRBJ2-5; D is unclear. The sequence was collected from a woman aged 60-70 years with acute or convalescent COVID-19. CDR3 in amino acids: CASSIVNQETQYF. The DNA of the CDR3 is TGTGCCAGTAGTATAGTCAACCAAGAGACCCAGTACTTC. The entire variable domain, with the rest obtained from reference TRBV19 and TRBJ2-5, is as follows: DGGITQSPKYLFRKEGQNVTLSCEQNLNHDAMYWYRQDPGQGLRLIYYSQIVNDFQKGDIAEGYSVSREKKESFPLTVTSAQKNPTAFYLCASSIVNQETQYFGPGTRLLVL.